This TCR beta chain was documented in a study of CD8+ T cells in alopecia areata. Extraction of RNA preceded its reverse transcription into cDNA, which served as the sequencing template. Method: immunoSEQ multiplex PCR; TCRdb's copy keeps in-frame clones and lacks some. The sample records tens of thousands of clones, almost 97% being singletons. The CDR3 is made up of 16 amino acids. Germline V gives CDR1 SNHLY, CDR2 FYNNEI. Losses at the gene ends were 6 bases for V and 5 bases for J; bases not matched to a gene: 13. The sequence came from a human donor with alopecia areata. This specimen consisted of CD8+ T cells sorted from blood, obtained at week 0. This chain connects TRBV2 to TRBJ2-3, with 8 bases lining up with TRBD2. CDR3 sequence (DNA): TGTGCCAGCAGCGTTGGGGTATTAGCGGGGCGAGATACGCAGTATTTT. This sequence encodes CASSVGVLAGRDTQYF.